This record looks at one T cell receptor (beta chain) sequence and its context. Its antigen is not known. This sample is part of a study of T cell responses to AZD1222 COVID-19 vaccine. Study-level results: At baseline, just a handful of AZD1222 recipients tested seropositive. Only after the peak T cell response were repertoires sampled. Receipt of two AZD1222 doses was followed by a rise in Spike-specific TCR breadth and depth.

Germline V lookup: CDR1 MDHEN, CDR2 SYDVKM. V gave up 5 bases and J gave up 1 base; unmatched junction bases: 2. This CDR3 contains 14 residues. Profiled with immunoSEQ multiplex PCR; TCRdb holds only in-frame clones, not every one. The table lists about 86,000 clones, roughly 80% of them singletons. This material consisted of peripheral blood, taken on day 0 of AZD1222 vaccination. This receptor was taken from an adult in good health. The chain couples TRBV28 to TRBJ1-3; 7 bases are shared with TRBD1. DNA of the CDR3: TGTGCCAGCAGTCCGACAGGGTCTGGAAACACCATATATTTT. Amino acid sequence: CASSPTGSGNTIYF.